The subject of this entry is one T cell receptor (beta chain). Its antigen is not identified. Treatment here: oral pan-JAK inhibitor, 5-10 mg twice daily. Reverse transcription of extracted RNA yielded cDNA, which provided the sequencing template. Repertoires were generated with immunoSEQ multiplex PCR, while TCRdb's copy carries only in-frame clones and drops some. The sample yields fewer than 350,000 clones, about three fifths seen once. The length of the CDR3 is 12 residues. Trimming stripped 4 bases from V and 7 bases from J, with 5 bases between. Germline CDR1 SGHAT, CDR2 FQNNGV. This sample was included in a study of CD8+ T cells in alopecia areata. Study findings and constraints: Patients shared TCRs less clearly than mice did, possibly for HLA-related reasons.

The material was CD4+ T cells sorted from blood, obtained at week 24, from a patient treated with tofacitinib. The chain uses TRBV11-2 and TRBJ1-6, with D unclear. This clonotype originated in a human donor with alopecia areata. CDR3 loop: CASSSINSPLHF. The DNA of the CDR3 is TGTGCCAGCAGCTCTATCAATTCACCCCTCCACTTT.